One T cell receptor (beta chain) is described in this entry. What it binds is unknown. Reverse transcription of extracted RNA yielded cDNA, which provided the sequencing template. Clones were read by immunoSEQ multiplex PCR, and TCRdb kept only the in-frame ones, dropping some. The sample has about 120,000 clones, around 48% seen once. This entry is derived from a study of CD8+ T cells in alopecia areata. The study, taken as a whole, reports: Although TCR sharing was seen in mice, sharing across patients was less clear, possibly for HLA-related reasons. Normal-skin resident alphabeta T cells also appear among scalp sample sequences.

Trimming removed 3 bases from V and 5 bases from J, with 8 bases in between. Germline V gene data show CDR1 as SQVTM and CDR2 as ANQGSEA. The CDR3 loop spans 12 amino acids. Obtained from alopecia areata patients were lesional scalp punch biopsies along with peripheral blood. PBMCs served as the source from which CD4+ and CD8+ T cells were sorted. The J gene is TRBJ2-1, the V gene TRBV29-1; D is unresolved. The receptor comes from a human donor with alopecia areata. Input material: NKG2D-low CD8+ T cells sorted from blood. The CDR3 coding sequence is TGCAGCGTTGACAGAGAAGACAATGAGCAGTTCTTC. Its protein is CSVDREDNEQFF.